This passage covers 14 T cell receptor beta chains from one sample sequenced in a study of Graves' ophthalmopathy and Graves' hyperthyroidism. The TCR beta CDR3 regions underwent amplification from RNA transcripts. An opening RT-PCR round employed HTBI primers and preceded a second-round multiplex PCR. TCRdb recomputed calls from the multiplex PCR reads with MiXCR, one row per CDR3 protein. The sample yields about 1.1 million distinct CDR3 sequences, less than 45% seen once. Sequenced: peripheral blood or thyroid tissue (not recorded which). The source of these receptors is an adult man with Graves' hyperthyroidism.

The sample holds many counts of this clonotype. This chain joins TRBV29-1 and TRBJ1-3, with D perhaps TRBD1 (5 bases). Trimming took 6 bases from V and 3 from J, leaving 27 bases between them. The CDR3 sequence is 18 residues long. CDR1 is SQVTM, CDR2 ANQGSEA, per germline. This chain's CDR3 is CSVRTGITAGIHGNTIYF. The CDR3, as DNA: TGCAGCGTCCGCACAGGAATTACAGCGGGGATACATGGAAACACCATATATTTT.

The chain is built from TRBV7-9 and TRBJ1-1; D gene unclear. Germline values: CDR1 SEHNR, CDR2 FQNEAQ (reference sequence). CDR3 size: 14 residues. Trimming removed 5 bases at V and 14 bases at J, with 24 bases between. This chain's CDR3 is CASSPRLAGNWLFF. The CDR3 coding sequence is TGTGCCAGCAGCCCGAGACTAGCGGGGAACTGGCTCTTCTTT.

Of note for this clonotype: This may stem from a read error, because a much larger clone lies one nucleotide away. The chain has TRBV7-2 and TRBJ1-1; unclear D gene. Germline assignment: CDR1 SGHTA and CDR2 FQGNSA. The CDR3 consists of 14 residues. The CDR3 bases are TGTGTCAGCAGCCCTGCGGCTATGAACACTGAAGCTTTCTTT. Translated, it gives CVSSPAAMNTEAFF.

Comment on this clonotype: The conserved phenylalanine or tryptophan normally closing the CDR3 is absent here, so this likely arose from a read error. It is unclear where the CDR3 begins or ends on the DNA, so no DNA is shown, and the CDR3 is as TCRdb lists it. The J gene is TRBJ2-7, the V gene TRBV6-6; the table's D call, TRBD1, was not checked against the DNA. Looked up from germline, CDR1 is MNHNY and CDR2 is SVGAGI (reference sequence). The CDR3 extends over 12 residues, inclusive of both ends. The CDR3 reads CAISEGTVRVYY.

The gene calls are TRBV2 and TRBJ2-5; 12 positions agree with TRBD2. Germline-derived CDR1 and CDR2 are SNHLY and FYNNEI. This CDR3 spans 16 amino acids. V was pared by 10 bases and J by 3 bases, with 12 bases of the junction left unmatched. The CDR3 nucleotides read TGTGCCACGCCCCTAACTAGCGGGGGGTCCAAAGAGACCCAGTACTTC. Its translation is CATPLTSGGSKETQYF.

This clonotype was recorded at least ten times. The chain couples TRBV5-8 to TRBJ2-2; no definite D call. Germline CDR1 SGHTS, CDR2 YDEGEE. V gave up 2 bases and J gave up 7 bases, with 3 bases separating them. The CDR3 has 11 amino acids. The CDR3: CASSLHGELFF. CDR3 coding DNA: TGTGCCAGCAGCTTACACGGGGAGCTGTTTTTT. Using reference TRBV5-8 and TRBJ2-2 for the parts outside the CDR3, the full variable domain is EAGVTQSPTHLIKTRGQQATLRCSPISGHTSVYWYQQALGLGLQFLLWYDEGEERNRGNFPPRFSGRQFPNYSSELNVNALELEDSALYLCASSLHGELFFGEGSRLTVL.

The chain employs TRBV12-3 or TRBV12-4 and TRBJ2-2; a possible D gene is TRBD2 (5 bases). The CDR3 is made up of 15 amino acids. V lost 7 bases to trimming and J lost 4 bases, with 16 bases between them. CDR3 amino acids: CASNNEGRATGELFF. CDR3 coding DNA: TGTGCCAGCAACAACGAGGGCCGAGCCACCGGGGAGCTGTTTTTT.

A single count supports this clonotype. The chain links TRBV12-3 or TRBV12-4 to TRBJ1-1, with a possible D match to TRBD1 (5 bases). This CDR3 comprises 16 residues. Trimming shortened V by 4 bases and J by 4 bases, and 19 bases separated the two germline ends. CDR3 coding DNA: TGTGCCAGCAGTTCAATTTCCGGCCAGGGCAGCACTGAAGCTTTCTTT. Amino acids: CASSSISGQGSTEAFF.

This clonotype showed up just a few times. The V call is TRBV5-1, the J call TRBJ2-7; unclear D gene. Trimming took 4 bases from V and 0 from J, leaving 11 bases between them. CDR3 size: 14 residues. Germline V gene lookup returns CDR1 SGHRS and CDR2 YFSETQ. Written as DNA, the CDR3 is TGCGCCAGCAGCACGGACGGCAGCTCCTACGAGCAGTACTTC. Translated: CASSTDGSSYEQYF.

In the case of this clonotype: One end of the junction does not line up with germline, which may come from a read error. Here the CDR3 DNA reads TGTGCCAGCAGTGTGAGAATCTACGGGGCCAACGTCCTGACTTTC. This codes for CASSVRIYGANVLTF. The chain is built from TRBV10-3 and TRBJ2-6; D uncertain. Looked up from germline, CDR1 is ENHRY and CDR2 is SYGVKD. The CDR3 has 15 residues.

Remarks on this clonotype: In this CDR3 the conserved last residue, phenylalanine or tryptophan, is missing, so a read error is likely. No DNA is shown, since the ends of the CDR3 on it are uncertain; the CDR3 is the one TCRdb lists. V and J are TRBV29-1 and TRBJ1-4. Looked up from germline, CDR1 is SQVTM and CDR2 is ANQGSEA. The CDR3 is made up of 8 amino acids, end residues included. CDR3: CSAEGGPE.

This clonotype was seen repeatedly, ten times or more. This chain joins TRBV7-9 and TRBJ2-7; D is perhaps TRBD1 or TRBD2 (6 bases each). This CDR3 spans 14 amino acids. V lost 7 bases and J lost 4, with 17 bases in between. Germline V gene sequence: CDR1 SEHNR, CDR2 FQNEAQ (reference sequence). CDR3 region: CASIPPGEVYEQYF. As DNA, the CDR3 is TGTGCCAGCATCCCACCAGGGGAGGTTTACGAGCAGTACTTC.

This clonotype was counted only a few times. The DNA of the CDR3 is TGCAGCGTTGCGACAGGGGGCACTAATGAAAAACTGTTTTTT. As protein: CSVATGGTNEKLFF. This rearrangement joins TRBV29-1 to TRBJ1-4; TRBD1 aligns across 10 bases. The J segment lost 2 bases and the V segment lost 4 bases, leaving 1 base of the junction unmatched. CDR1 and CDR2 from the germline V gene are SQVTM and ANQGSEA. The CDR3 sequence is 14 residues long. The full variable domain, with the rest looked up from reference TRBV29-1 and TRBJ1-4, is SAVISQKPSRDICQRGTSLTIQCQVDSQVTMMFWYRQQPGQSLTLIATANQGSEATYESGFVIDKFPISRPNLTFSTLTVSNMSPEDSSIYLCSVATGGTNEKLFFGSGTQLSVL.

This clonotype was seen repeatedly, ten times or more. The chain links TRBV7-2 to TRBJ2-7; 10 positions agree with TRBD1. V gave up 5 bases and J gave up 4 bases; unmatched junction bases: 8. Germline V gene sequence: CDR1 SGHTA, CDR2 FQGNSA. CDR3 length: 15 amino acids. The CDR3 nucleotides read TGTGCCAGCAGCCCGGCTGGGGGACAGGGGTACGAGCAGTACTTC. It codes for CASSPAGGQGYEQYF.